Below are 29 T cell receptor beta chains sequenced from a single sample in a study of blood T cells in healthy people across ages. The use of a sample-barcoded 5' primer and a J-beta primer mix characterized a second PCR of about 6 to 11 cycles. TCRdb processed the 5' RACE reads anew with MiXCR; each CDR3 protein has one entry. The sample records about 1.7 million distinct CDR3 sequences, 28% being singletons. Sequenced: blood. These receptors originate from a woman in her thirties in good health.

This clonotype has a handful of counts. In nucleotides, the CDR3 is TGCAGCGCCGACTGGTCTAGCACAGATACGCAGTATTTT. This gives the protein CSADWSSTDTQYF. This chain connects TRBV29-1 to TRBJ2-3; D unresolved. Germline CDR1 reads SQVTM; CDR2 reads ANQGSEA. The CDR3 is made up of 13 amino acids. V was trimmed by 7 bases and J by 0 bases, leaving 11 bases between them.

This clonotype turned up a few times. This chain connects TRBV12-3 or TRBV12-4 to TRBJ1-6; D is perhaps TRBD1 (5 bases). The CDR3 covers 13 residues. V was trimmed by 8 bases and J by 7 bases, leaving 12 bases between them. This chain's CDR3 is CASARQGNSPLHF. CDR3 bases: TGTGCCAGCGCTAGGCAGGGCAATTCACCCCTCCACTTT.

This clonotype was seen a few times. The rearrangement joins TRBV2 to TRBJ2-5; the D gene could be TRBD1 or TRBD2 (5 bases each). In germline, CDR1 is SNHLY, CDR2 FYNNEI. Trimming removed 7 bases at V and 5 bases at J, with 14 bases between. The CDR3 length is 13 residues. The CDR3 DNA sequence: TGTGCCAGCACCGATCCGGGACGGGAGACCCAGTACTTC. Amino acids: CASTDPGRETQYF.

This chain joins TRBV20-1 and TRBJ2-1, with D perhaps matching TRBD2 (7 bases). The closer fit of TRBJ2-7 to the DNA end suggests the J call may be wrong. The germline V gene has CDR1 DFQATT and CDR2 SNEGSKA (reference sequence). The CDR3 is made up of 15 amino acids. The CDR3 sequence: CSARAGGGSYNEQYF. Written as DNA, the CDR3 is TGCAGTGCTAGAGCCGGCGGGGGCTCCTACAATGAGCAGTACTTC.

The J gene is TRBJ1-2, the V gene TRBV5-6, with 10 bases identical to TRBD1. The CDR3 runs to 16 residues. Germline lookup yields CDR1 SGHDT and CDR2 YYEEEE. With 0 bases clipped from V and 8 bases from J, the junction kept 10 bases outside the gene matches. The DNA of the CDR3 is TGTGCCAGCAGCTTGGCGCCGGGACAGGGGATCGGCGGCTACACCTTC. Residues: CASSLAPGQGIGGYTF.

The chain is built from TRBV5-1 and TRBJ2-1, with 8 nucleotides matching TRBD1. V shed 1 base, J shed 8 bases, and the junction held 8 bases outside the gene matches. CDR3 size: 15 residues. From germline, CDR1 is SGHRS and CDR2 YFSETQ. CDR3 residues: CASSLSQGAIYEQFF. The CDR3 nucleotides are TGCGCCAGCAGCTTGAGTCAGGGGGCGATCTATGAGCAGTTCTTC.

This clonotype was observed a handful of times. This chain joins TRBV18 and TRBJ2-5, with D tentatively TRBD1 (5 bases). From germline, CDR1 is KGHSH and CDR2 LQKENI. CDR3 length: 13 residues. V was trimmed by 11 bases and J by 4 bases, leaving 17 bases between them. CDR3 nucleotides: TGTGCCTCACCTCAGCAGGGTGCAGAGACCCAGTACTTC. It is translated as CASPQQGAETQYF.

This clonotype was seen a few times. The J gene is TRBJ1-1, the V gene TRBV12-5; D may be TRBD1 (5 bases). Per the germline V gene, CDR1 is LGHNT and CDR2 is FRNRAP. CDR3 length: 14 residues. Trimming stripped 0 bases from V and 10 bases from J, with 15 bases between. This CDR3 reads CASGLVPDSATAFF. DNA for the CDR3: TGTGCTAGTGGTTTGGTCCCAGACAGTGCAACAGCTTTCTTT.

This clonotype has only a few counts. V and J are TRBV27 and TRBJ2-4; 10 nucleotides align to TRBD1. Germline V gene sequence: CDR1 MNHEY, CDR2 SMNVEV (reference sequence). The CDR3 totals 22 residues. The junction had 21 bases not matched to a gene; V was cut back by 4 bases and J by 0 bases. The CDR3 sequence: CASSSSRLRDRGKHLAKNIQYF. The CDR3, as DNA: TGTGCCAGCAGTTCGTCGCGTTTAAGGGACAGGGGTAAACACCTAGCCAAAAACATTCAGTACTTC.

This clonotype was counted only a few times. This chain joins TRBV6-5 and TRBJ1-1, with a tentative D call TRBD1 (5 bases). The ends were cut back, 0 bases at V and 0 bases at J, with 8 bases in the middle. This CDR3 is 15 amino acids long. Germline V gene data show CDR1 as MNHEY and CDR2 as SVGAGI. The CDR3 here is CASSYSDTVNTEAFF. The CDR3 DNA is TGTGCCAGCAGTTACTCGGACACTGTGAACACTGAAGCTTTCTTT.

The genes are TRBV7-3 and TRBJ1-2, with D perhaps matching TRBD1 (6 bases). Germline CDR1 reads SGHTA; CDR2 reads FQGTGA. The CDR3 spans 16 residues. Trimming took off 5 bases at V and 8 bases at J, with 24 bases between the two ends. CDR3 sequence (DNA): TGTGCCAGCAGCATCGCCTCAGGGGTCGGGATAGAAGGCTACACCTTC. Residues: CASSIASGVGIEGYTF.

DNA of the CDR3: TGTGCCAGCAGCCCTAGTCGATTAGCGGGCTACACCTTC. It codes for CASSPSRLAGYTF. This rearrangement joins TRBV9 to TRBJ1-2; no definite D call. V shed 4 bases and J shed 8 bases, with 15 bases lying between them. Germline V lookup: CDR1 SGDLS, CDR2 YYNGEE. The CDR3 spans 13 residues.

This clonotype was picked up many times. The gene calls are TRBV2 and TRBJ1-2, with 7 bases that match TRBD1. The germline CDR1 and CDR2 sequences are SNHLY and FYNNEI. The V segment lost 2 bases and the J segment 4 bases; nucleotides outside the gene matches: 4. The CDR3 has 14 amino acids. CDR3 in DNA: TGTGCCAGCAGTGAAATTAGGACAGGCTATGGCTACACCTTC. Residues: CASSEIRTGYGYTF.

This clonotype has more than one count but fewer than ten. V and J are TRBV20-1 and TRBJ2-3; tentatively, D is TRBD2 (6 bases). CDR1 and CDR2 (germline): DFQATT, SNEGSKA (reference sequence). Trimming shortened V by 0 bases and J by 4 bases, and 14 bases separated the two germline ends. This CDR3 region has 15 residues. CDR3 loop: CSARDPGRRADTQYF. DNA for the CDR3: TGCAGTGCTAGAGACCCGGGTAGGAGGGCAGATACGCAGTATTTT.

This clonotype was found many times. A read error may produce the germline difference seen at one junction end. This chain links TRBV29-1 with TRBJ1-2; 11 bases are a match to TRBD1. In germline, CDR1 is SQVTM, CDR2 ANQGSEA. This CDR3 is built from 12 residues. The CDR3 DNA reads TGCAGCGTGGAAGGGACAGGGGGGGGCTACACCTTC. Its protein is CSVEGTGGGYTF.

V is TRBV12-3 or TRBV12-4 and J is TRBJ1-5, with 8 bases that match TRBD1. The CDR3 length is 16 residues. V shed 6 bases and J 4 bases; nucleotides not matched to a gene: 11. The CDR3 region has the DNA TGTGCCAGCAGCCCTTCCTCGAGACAGGGGAATCAGCCCCAGCATTTT. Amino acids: CASSPSSRQGNQPQHF.

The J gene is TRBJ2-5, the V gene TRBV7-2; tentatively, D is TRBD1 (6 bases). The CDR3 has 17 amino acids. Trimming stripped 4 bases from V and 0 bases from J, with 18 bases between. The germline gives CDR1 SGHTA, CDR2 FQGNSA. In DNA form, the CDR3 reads TGTGCCAGCAGCTCCGGGTGGGGGACACCCGACCAAGAGACCCAGTACTTC. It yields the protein CASSSGWGTPDQETQYF.

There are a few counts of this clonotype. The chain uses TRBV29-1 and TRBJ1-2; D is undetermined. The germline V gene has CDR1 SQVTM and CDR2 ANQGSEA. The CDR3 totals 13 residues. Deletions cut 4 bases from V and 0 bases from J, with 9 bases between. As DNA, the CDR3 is TGCAGCGTTGCGGAGGAGGCTAACTATGGCTACACCTTC. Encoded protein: CSVAEEANYGYTF.

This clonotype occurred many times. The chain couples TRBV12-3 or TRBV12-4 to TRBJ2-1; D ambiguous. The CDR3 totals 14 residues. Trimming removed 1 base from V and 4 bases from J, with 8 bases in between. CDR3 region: CASSLGASYNEQFF. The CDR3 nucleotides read TGTGCCAGCAGTTTAGGGGCCTCTTACAATGAGCAGTTCTTC.

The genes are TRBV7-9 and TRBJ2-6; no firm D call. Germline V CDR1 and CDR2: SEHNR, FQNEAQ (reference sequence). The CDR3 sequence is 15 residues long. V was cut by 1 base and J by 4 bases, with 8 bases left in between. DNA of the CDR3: TGTGCCAGCAGCTTAGTCCCATTGGGGGCCAACGTCCTGACTTTC. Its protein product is CASSLVPLGANVLTF.

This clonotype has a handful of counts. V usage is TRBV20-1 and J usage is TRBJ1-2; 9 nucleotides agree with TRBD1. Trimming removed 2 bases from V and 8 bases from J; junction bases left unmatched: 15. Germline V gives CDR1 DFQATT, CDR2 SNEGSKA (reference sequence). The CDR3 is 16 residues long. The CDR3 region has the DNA TGCAGTGCTAGACCATGGGGACAGGGCGGTTTAAAAGGCTACACCTTC. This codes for CSARPWGQGGLKGYTF.

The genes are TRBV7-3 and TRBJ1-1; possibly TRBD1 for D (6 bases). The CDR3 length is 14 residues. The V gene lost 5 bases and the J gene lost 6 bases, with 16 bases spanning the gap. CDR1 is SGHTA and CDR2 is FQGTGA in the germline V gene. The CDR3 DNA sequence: TGTGCCAGCAGCCGCGAGGGCAGGGGCGCTGAAGCTTTCTTT. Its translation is CASSREGRGAEAFF.

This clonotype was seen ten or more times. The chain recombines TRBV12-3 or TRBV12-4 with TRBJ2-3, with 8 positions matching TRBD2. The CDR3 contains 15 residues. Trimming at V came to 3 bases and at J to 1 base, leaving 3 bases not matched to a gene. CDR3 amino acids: CASSFAGGGTDTQYF. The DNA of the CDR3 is TGTGCCAGCAGTTTCGCGGGGGGTGGCACAGATACGCAGTATTTT.

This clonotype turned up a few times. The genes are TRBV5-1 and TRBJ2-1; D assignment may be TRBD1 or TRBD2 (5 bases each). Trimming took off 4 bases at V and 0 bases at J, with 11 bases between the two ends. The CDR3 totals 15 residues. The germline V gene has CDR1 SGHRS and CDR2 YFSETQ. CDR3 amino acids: CASSTGTTSYNEQFF. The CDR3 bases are TGCGCCAGCAGCACCGGGACGACCTCCTACAATGAGCAGTTCTTC. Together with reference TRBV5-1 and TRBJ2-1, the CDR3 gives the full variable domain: KAGVTQTPRYLIKTRGQQVTLSCSPISGHRSVSWYQQTPGQGLQFLFEYFSETQRNKGNFPGRFSGRQFSNSRSEMNVSTLELGDSALYLCASSTGTTSYNEQFFGPGTRLTVL.

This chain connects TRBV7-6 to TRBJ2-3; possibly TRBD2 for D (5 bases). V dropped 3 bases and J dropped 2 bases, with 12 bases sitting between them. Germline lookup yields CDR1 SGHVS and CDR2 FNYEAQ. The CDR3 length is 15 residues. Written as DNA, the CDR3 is TGTGCCAGCAGCTTGTGGAGTCGGGACACAGATACGCAGTATTTT. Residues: CASSLWSRDTDTQYF.

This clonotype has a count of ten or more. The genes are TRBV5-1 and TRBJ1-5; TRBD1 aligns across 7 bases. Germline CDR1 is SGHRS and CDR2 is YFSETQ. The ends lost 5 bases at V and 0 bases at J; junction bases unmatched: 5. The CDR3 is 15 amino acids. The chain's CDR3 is CASSLTGTSNQPQHF. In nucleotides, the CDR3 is TGCGCCAGCAGTTTGACAGGGACTAGCAATCAGCCCCAGCATTTT.

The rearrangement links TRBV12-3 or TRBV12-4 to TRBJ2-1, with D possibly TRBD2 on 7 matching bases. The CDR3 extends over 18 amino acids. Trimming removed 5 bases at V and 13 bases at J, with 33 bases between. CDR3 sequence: CASSLLRRGGPGQETQFF. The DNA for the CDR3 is TGTGCCAGCAGTCTCCTCAGGAGGGGGGGGCCGGGGCAAGAGACCCAGTTCTTC.

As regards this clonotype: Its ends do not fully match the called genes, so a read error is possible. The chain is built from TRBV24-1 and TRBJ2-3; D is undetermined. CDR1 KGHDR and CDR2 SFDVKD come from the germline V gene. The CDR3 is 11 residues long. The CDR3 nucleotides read TGTGCCGCCAGTGAAAGAGATACGCAGTATTTT. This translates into CAASERDTQYF.

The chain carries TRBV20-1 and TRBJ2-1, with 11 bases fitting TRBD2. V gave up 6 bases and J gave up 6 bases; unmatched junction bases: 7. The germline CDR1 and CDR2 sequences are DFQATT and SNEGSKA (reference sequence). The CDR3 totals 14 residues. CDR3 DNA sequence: TGCAGTGCAGTAGCGGGAGGGCAGTCCAATGAGCAGTTCTTC. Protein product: CSAVAGGQSNEQFF.